Following are 17 T cell receptor beta chains from one sample sequenced in a study of blood T cells in healthy people across ages. Primers used in a second PCR of roughly 6 to 12 cycles were a sample-barcoded 5' primer and a J-beta primer mix. TCRdb itself ran the 5' RACE reads through MiXCR, one entry per CDR3 protein. Altogether approximately 360,000 distinct CDR3 sequences are present, about 49% being singletons, with the ten largest covering approximately 51%. Material for sequencing was blood. The receptors were gathered from a man aged 60 to 75 in good health.

This chain links TRBV18 with TRBJ1-2, with D perhaps matching TRBD1 (5 bases). V lost 0 bases, J lost 0 bases, and 11 bases lay in between. CDR3 size: 16 residues. Germline V gene data show CDR1 as KGHSH and CDR2 as LQKENI. The CDR3 protein is CASSPPGTNANYGYTF. In DNA, the CDR3 is TGTGCCAGCTCACCACCTGGGACGAACGCTAACTATGGCTACACCTTC.

Note on this clonotype: A read error is possible here, since a much larger clone lies one base away. J is TRBJ2-6 and V is TRBV30; possibly TRBD1 for D (5 bases). The length of the CDR3 is 17 residues. The germline V gene encodes CDR1 GTSNPN and CDR2 SVGIG (reference sequence). Here the CDR3 reads CAWSRGRASSGANALTF. CDR3 sequence (DNA): TGTGCCTGGAGTCGCGGCAGGGCGAGCTCTGGGGCCAACGCCCTGACTTTC.

The chain employs TRBV20-1 and TRBJ2-1, with D hard to call. CDR1 DFQATT and CDR2 SNEGSKA come from the germline V gene (reference sequence). Between the trimmed V and J ends, which lost 4 bases and 8 bases, there was a span of 9 bases. The CDR3 spans 11 residues. The CDR3 reads CSATYGDEQFF. As DNA, the CDR3 is TGCAGTGCTACTTATGGCGATGAGCAGTTCTTC.

The V and J genes are TRBV2 and TRBJ2-1; D is perhaps TRBD2 (5 bases). Germline CDR1 reads SNHLY; CDR2 reads FYNNEI. There are 13 residues in the CDR3. Deletions cut 4 bases from V and 5 bases from J, with 9 bases between. In nucleotides, the CDR3 is TGTGCCAGCAGTGGAACTAGAGACAATGAGCAGTTCTTC. Translated, it gives CASSGTRDNEQFF.

In its sample, this clonotype was seen a few times. The chain uses TRBV7-2 and TRBJ2-7; TRBD2 matches at 11 bases. The germline gives CDR1 SGHTA, CDR2 FQGNSA. This CDR3 is built from 15 residues. V lost 5 bases, J lost 2 bases, and 5 bases stayed unmatched. The CDR3 is CASSLTSGGTYEQYF. The CDR3 coding sequence is TGTGCCAGCAGCCTTACTAGCGGGGGAACCTACGAGCAGTACTTC.

The rearrangement joins TRBV20-1 to TRBJ1-2, with 7 bases aligning to TRBD1. With 8 bases clipped from V and 4 bases from J, the junction kept 13 bases outside the gene matches. There are 14 residues in the CDR3. Germline CDR1 DFQATT, CDR2 SNEGSKA (reference sequence). The CDR3 loop reads CSPEQGPASYGYTF. The CDR3 region has the DNA TGCAGTCCCGAACAGGGGCCCGCTAGCTATGGCTACACCTTC.

The chain employs TRBV28 and TRBJ2-5; tentative D call: TRBD2 (7 bases). The V end was cut by 5 bases, the J end by 5 bases, with 24 bases between. The CDR3 totals 17 residues. Germline V lookup: CDR1 MDHEN, CDR2 SYDVKM. The CDR3 DNA reads as TGTGCCAGCAGTCGGGACACTAGCGCCCGCCTTGTGGAGACCCAGTACTTC. Protein sequence: CASSRDTSARLVETQYF.

The V call is TRBV19, the J call TRBJ2-6; D is possibly TRBD1 (6 bases). Trimming cost V 3 bases and J 2 bases, with 14 bases left between them. CDR1 is LNHDA and CDR2 is SQIVND in the germline V gene (reference sequence). The CDR3 is 17 amino acids. CDR3 region: CASSIQSGGAGANVLTF. The CDR3 bases are TGTGCCAGTAGTATCCAATCTGGGGGCGCTGGGGCCAACGTCCTGACTTTC.

The chain links TRBV6-1 to TRBJ2-5; 16 bases align to TRBD2. V dropped 6 bases and J dropped 5; count of bases not matched to a gene: 9. The germline gives CDR1 MNHNS, CDR2 SASEGT. The CDR3 totals 17 residues. This chain's CDR3 is CASSRGLAGGLSETQYF. The CDR3 coding sequence is TGTGCCAGCAGCCGGGGACTAGCGGGGGGGCTTTCGGAGACCCAGTACTTC.

This clonotype was seen repeatedly, ten times or more. The rearrangement uses TRBV29-1 and TRBJ2-1, with D maybe TRBD2 (7 bases). CDR3 size: 13 residues. The germline V and J ends were trimmed by 7 bases and 6 bases, with 16 bases remaining between them. Germline CDR1 is SQVTM and CDR2 is ANQGSEA. CDR3 DNA: TGCAGCGCCATAGGGGGGGGTGGCAATGAGCAGTTCTTC. Amino acid sequence: CSAIGGGGNEQFF.

The sample holds a few counts of this clonotype. V is TRBV20-1 and J is TRBJ2-7, with D possibly TRBD2 on 5 matching bases. The V end lost 1 base, the J end lost 0 bases, and 13 bases lay between the germline ends. Germline CDR1 is DFQATT and CDR2 is SNEGSKA (reference sequence). The CDR3 covers 15 residues. CDR3 region: CSARAARASSYEQYF. The CDR3 DNA follows: TGCAGTGCTAGAGCAGCGAGGGCCAGCTCCTACGAGCAGTACTTC.

This clonotype was found a few times. The chain is built from TRBV20-1 and TRBJ1-5; TRBD1 matches 8 bases. Germline V gives CDR1 DFQATT, CDR2 SNEGSKA (reference sequence). The CDR3 length is 15 residues. V shed 3 bases, J shed 6 bases, and the junction held 10 bases outside the gene matches. The CDR3 here is CSASRGRGLVQPQHF. CDR3 coding DNA: TGCAGTGCTAGCCGGGGCAGGGGGCTGGTTCAGCCCCAGCATTTT.

As for this clonotype: A much more abundant neighbour one base away suggests this may be a read error. The rearrangement uses TRBV28 and TRBJ1-6; 7 bases agree with TRBD1. CDR3 length: 16 residues. Germline V CDR1 and CDR2: MDHEN, SYDVKM. CDR3 nucleotide sequence: TGTGCCAGCAGGTCGCCAAGACAGGGAGATAATTCACCCCCCCACTTT. Its protein is CASRSPRQGDNSPPHF. The entire variable domain, with the rest obtained from reference TRBV28 and TRBJ1-6, is as follows: DVKVTQSSRYLVKRTGEKVFLECVQDMDHENMFWYRQDPGLGLRLIYFSYDVKMKEKGDIPEGYSVSREKKERFSLILESASTNQTSMYLCASRSPRQGDNSPPHFGNGTRLTVT.

The rearrangement uses TRBV12-5 and TRBJ1-5; D is undetermined. V lost 5 bases and J lost 9, with 17 bases in between. This CDR3 is built from 14 residues. The V gene's germline CDR1 is LGHNT and CDR2 FRNRAP. CDR3 protein: CASGPDGSRRPQHF. As DNA, the CDR3 is TGTGCTAGTGGTCCCGACGGGTCGCGGCGGCCCCAGCATTTT.

The DNA of the CDR3 is TGTGCCAACTACTCCCGGGAGCGTTCACCCCTCCACTTT. Protein sequence: CANYSRERSPLHF. The chain has TRBV12-3 or TRBV12-4 and TRBJ1-6; D gene uncertain. Trimming took off 10 bases at V and 9 bases at J, with 16 bases between the two ends. The CDR3 totals 13 residues.

As to this clonotype: The junction shows a germline mismatch at one end, possibly a read error. The rearrangement links TRBV6-2 or TRBV6-3 to TRBJ2-1; TRBD1 might be the D (6 bases). Germline V gene lookup returns CDR1 MNHEY and CDR2 SVGEGT. The CDR3 sequence is 15 residues long. CDR3 nucleotide sequence: TGTGTCAGCAGTTATCCCACAGGGTCCCGCAATGAGCAGTTCTTC. Residues: CVSSYPTGSRNEQFF.

V usage is TRBV27 and J usage is TRBJ2-5, with 12 bases identical to TRBD1. The assigned J gene may be wrong: the sequence end matches TRBJ2-7 better. Germline values: CDR1 MNHEY, CDR2 SMNVEV (reference sequence). The CDR3 runs 15 residues. The CDR3 coding sequence is TGTGCCAGCAGTCGCCCGGGACAGGGGGCACTCGAGCAGTACTTC. This translates into CASSRPGQGALEQYF.